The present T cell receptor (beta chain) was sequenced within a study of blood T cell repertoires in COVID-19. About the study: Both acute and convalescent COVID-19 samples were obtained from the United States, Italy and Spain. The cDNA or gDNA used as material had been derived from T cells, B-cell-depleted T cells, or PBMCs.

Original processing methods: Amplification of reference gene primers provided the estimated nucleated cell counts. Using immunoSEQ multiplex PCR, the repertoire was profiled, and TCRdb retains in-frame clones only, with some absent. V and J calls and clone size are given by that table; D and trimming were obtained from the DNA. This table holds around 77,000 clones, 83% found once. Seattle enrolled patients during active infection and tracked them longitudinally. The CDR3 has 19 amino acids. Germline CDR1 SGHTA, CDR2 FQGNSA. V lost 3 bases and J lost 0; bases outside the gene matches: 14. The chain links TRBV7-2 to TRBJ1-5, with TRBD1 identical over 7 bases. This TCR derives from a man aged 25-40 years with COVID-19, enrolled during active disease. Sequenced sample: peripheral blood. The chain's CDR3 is CASSFGGAGGFSSNQPQHF. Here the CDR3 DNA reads TGTGCCAGCAGCTTTGGGGGAGCAGGGGGGTTCAGTAGCAATCAGCCCCAGCATTTT.